This TCR beta chain was profiled in a study of monozygotic twins with inflammatory bowel disease. No DNA is given; TCRdb re-called the 5' RACE reads and lists each CDR3 protein once. The table for this sample gives around 380,000 distinct CDR3 sequences. This CDR3 has 15 residues. Germline V CDR1 and CDR2: MNHEY, SVGEGT. This clonotype originated in a human donor with ulcerative colitis or Crohn's disease, or a healthy co-twin of an affected twin (not recorded which). V usage is TRBV6-2 or TRBV6-3 and J usage is TRBJ2-1; the TCRdb call, TRBD1, lacks DNA for checking. Material for sequencing was blood. CDR3 sequence: CASSPGQATNNEQFF.